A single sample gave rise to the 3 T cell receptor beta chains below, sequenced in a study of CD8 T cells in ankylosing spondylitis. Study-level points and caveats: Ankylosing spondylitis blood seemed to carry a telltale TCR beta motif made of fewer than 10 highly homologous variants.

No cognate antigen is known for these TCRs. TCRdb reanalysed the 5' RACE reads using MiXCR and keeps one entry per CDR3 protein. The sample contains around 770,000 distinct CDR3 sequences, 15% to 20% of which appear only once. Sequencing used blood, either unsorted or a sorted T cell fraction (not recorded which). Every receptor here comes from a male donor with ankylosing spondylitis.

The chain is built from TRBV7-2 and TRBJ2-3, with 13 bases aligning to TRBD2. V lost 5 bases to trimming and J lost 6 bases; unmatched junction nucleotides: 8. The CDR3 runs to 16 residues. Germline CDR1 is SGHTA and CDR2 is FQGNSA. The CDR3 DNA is TGTGCCAGCAGCAGGTCGACTAGCGGGAGGAAGGATACGCAGTATTTT. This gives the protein CASSRSTSGRKDTQYF. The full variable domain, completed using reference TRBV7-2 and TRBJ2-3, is GAGVSQSPSNKVTEKGKDVELRCDPISGHTALYWYRQSLGQGLEFLIYFQGNSAPDKSGLPSDRFSAERTGGSVSTLTIQRTQQEDSAVYLCASSRSTSGRKDTQYFGPGTRLTVL.

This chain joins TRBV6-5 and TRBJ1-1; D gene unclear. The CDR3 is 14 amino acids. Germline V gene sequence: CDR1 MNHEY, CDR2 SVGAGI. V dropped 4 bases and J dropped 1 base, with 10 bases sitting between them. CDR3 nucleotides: TGTGCCAGCAGTTGGTTGGGAGGGAACACTGAAGCTTTCTTT. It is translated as CASSWLGGNTEAFF.

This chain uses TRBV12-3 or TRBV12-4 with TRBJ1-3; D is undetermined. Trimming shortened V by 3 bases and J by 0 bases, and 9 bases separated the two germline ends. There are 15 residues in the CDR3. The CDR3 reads CASSFGRNSGNTIYF. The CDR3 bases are TGTGCCAGCAGTTTCGGCAGAAACTCTGGAAACACCATATATTTT.